This T cell receptor beta chain was sequenced in a study of shared clonotypes between healthy human individuals. J was trimmed by 6 bases and V by 8 bases; bases with no gene match: 9. Germline V gene data show CDR1 as MDHEN and CDR2 as SYDVKM. The CDR3 contains 15 residues. Libraries were prepared by immunoSEQ multiplex PCR; TCRdb keeps only in-frame clonotypes and omits some of them. The sample consists of some 2,500,000 clones, less than 95% of them appearing once. Notes on the study in general: Enrolling few donors narrowed the genetic and exposure-history diversity that was represented. As a rule, naive subsets had a larger estimated richness than memory subsets. It was expected that sequencing depth would affect clonotype sharing among donors.

Regarding this clone: Its antigen remains unidentified.

The chain combines TRBV28 with TRBJ1-5, with TRBD1 matching over 11 bases. What was sequenced was naive CD4+ T cells from PBMCs. Subset specified: CD45RA+ positively selected. The receptor comes from a man younger than 30 in good health. Some clones in this sample may be carry-over from other donors' samples. The CDR3 DNA reads TGTGCCAGCTGTCGGACAGGGGGCAGGGGTCAGCCCCAGCATTTT. Translating gives CASCRTGGRGQPQHF.